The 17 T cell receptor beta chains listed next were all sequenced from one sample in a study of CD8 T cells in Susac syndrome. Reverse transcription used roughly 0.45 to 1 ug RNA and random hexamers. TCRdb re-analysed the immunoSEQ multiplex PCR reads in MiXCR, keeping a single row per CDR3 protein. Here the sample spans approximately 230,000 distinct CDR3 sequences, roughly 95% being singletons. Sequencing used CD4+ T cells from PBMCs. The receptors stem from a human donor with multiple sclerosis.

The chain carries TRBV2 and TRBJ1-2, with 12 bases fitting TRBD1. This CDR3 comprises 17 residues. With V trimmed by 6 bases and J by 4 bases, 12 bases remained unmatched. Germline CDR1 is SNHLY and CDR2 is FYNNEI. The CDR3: CASRTLRDRGRGYGYTF. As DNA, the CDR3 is TGTGCCAGCAGGACCCTCCGGGACAGGGGGCGCGGCTATGGCTACACCTTC.

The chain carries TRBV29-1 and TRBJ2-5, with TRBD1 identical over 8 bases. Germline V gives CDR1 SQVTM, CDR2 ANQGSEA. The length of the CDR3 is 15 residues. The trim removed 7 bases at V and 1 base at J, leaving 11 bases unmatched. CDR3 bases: TGCAGCGCCGGTAGACAGGGGCGAACCCAAGAGACCCAGTACTTC. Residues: CSAGRQGRTQETQYF.

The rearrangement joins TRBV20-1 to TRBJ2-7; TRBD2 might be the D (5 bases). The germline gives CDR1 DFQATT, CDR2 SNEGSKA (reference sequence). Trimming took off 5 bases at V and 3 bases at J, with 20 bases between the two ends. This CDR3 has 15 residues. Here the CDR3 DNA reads TGCAGTGCTCCCTGGGAGAGGTCCCCCATCTACGAGCAGTACGTC. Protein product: CSAPWERSPIYEQYV.

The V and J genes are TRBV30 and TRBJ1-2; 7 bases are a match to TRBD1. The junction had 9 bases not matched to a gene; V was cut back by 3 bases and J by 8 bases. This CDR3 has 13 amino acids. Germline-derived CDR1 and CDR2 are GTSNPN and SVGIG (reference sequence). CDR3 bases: TGTGCCTGGAGCCCCAGGGGGGCGGGGGGCTACACCTTC. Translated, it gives CAWSPRGAGGYTF.

The CDR3 nucleotides are TGTGCCAGCAGTTTATTTTACAGGGGTCCGGGTCAGCCCCAGCATTTT. Encoded protein: CASSLFYRGPGQPQHF. The J gene is TRBJ1-5, the V gene TRBV12-3 or TRBV12-4; 7 nucleotides line up with TRBD1. The V segment lost 2 bases and the J segment 6 bases; nucleotides outside the gene matches: 10. The CDR3 is 16 residues long.

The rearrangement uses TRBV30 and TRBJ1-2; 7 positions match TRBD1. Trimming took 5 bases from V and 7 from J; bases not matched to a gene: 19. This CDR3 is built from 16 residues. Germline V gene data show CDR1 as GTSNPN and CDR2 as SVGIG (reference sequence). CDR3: CAWSMYGQGDLGGYTF. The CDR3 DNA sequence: TGTGCCTGGTCAATGTACGGGCAGGGGGATTTAGGTGGCTACACCTTC.

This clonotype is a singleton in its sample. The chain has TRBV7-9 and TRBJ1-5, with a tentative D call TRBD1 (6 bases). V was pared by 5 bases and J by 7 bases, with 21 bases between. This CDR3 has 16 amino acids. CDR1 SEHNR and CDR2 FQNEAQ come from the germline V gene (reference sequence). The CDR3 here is CASSLGPTGPSQPQHF. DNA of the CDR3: TGTGCCAGCAGCCTCGGCCCGACAGGACCAAGCCAGCCCCAGCATTTT.

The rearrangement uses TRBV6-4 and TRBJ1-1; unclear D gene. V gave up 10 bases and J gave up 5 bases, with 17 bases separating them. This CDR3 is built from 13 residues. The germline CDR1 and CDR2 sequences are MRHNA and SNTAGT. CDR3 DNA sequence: TGTGCCACCTCCCAGGCGGTCGGAACTGAAGCTTTCTTT. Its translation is CATSQAVGTEAFF.

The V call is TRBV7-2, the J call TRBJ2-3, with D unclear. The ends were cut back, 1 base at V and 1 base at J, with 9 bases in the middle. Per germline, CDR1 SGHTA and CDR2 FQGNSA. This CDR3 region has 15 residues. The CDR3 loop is CASSLVFFGTDTQYF. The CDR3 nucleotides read TGTGCCAGCAGCTTAGTTTTCTTCGGCACAGATACGCAGTATTTT.

CDR3 amino acids: CATSDLAGSGANVLTF. DNA for the CDR3: TGTGCCACCAGTGATTTAGCAGGGTCCGGGGCCAACGTCCTGACTTTC. This sequence joins TRBV24-1 and TRBJ2-6, with D perhaps TRBD1 (5 bases). V lost 1 base, J lost 4 bases, and 10 bases lay in between. Looked up from germline, CDR1 is KGHDR and CDR2 is SFDVKD. The CDR3 sequence is 16 residues long.

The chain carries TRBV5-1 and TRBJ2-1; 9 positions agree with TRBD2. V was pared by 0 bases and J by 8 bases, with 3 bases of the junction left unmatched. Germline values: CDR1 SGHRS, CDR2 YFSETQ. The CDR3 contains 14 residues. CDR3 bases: TGCGCCAGCAGCTTGGGGACTAGCGTAGATGAGCAGTTCTTC. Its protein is CASSLGTSVDEQFF.

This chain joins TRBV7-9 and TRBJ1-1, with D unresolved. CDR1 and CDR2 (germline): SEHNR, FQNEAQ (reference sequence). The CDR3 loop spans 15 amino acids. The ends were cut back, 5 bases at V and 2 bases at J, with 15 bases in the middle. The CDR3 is CASSLLQNSNTEAFF. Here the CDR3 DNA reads TGTGCCAGCAGCCTGTTACAAAATTCAAACACTGAAGCTTTCTTT.

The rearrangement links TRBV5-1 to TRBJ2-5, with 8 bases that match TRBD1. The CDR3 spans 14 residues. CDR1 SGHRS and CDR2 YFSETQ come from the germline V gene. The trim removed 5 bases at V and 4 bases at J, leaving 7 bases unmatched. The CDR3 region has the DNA TGCGCCAGCAGAAGTCCAGGGGGCCCAGAGACCCAGTACTTC. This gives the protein CASRSPGGPETQYF.

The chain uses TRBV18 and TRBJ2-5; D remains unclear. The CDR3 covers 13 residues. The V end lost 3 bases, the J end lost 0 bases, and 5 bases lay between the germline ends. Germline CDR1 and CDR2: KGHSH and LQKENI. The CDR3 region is CASSPSNQETQYF. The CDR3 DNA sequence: TGTGCCAGCTCACCTTCGAACCAAGAGACCCAGTACTTC.

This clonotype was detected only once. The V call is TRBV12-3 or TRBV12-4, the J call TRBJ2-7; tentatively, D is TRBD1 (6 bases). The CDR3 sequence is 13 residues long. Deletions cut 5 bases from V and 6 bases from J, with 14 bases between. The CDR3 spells CASSPRQGSEQYF. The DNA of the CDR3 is TGTGCCAGCAGTCCCCGCCAGGGGTCCGAGCAGTACTTC.

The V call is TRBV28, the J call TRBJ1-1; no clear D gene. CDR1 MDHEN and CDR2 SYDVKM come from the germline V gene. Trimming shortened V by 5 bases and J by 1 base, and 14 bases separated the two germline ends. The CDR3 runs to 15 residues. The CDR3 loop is CASSPSFGENTEAFF. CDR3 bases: TGTGCCAGCAGTCCCTCATTTGGAGAGAACACTGAAGCTTTCTTT.

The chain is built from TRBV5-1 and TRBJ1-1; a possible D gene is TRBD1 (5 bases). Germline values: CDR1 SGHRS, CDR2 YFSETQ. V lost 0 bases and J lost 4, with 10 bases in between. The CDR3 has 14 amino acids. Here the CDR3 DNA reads TGCGCCAGCAGCTTGGCGGCAGGGCCCACTGAAGCTTTCTTT. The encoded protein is CASSLAAGPTEAFF.